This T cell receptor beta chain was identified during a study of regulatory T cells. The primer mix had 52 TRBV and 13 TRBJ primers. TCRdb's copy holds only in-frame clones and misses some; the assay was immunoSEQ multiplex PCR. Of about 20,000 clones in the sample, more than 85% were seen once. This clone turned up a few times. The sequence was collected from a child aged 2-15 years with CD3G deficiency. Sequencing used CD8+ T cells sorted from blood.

CDR3 coding DNA: TGTGCCAGCAGCCCCGGGACTAGCTTTGGTGCGCAGTATTTT. Its protein is CASSPGTSFGAQYF. The genes are TRBV7-6 and TRBJ2-3; 9 bases map to TRBD2. The CDR3 covers 14 residues. From germline, CDR1 is SGHVS and CDR2 FNYEAQ. After removal of 5 bases from V and 10 bases from J, the junction contained 10 bases not matched to a gene.